The next 17 T cell receptor beta chains were all read from a single sample in a study of blood T cells in healthy people across ages. Through a sample-barcoded 5' primer and a J-beta primer mix, a second PCR was run for roughly 6 to 11 cycles. TCRdb analysed the 5' RACE reads with MiXCR anew, one entry per CDR3 protein. The sample contains roughly 1,100,000 distinct CDR3 sequences, approximately 26% of which appear only once. These sequences were also reported in another study, on T cells of mothers and their children.

Source material: blood. The receptors stem from a girl aged 2 to 9 in good health.

V is TRBV24-1 and J is TRBJ2-2; D not certain. CDR1 and CDR2 (germline): KGHDR, SFDVKD. V was cut by 3 bases and J by 1 base, with 11 bases left in between. The CDR3 length is 16 residues. The CDR3 region is CATSDEPLLNTGELFF. The DNA of the CDR3 is TGTGCCACCAGTGATGAACCGCTACTGAACACCGGGGAGCTGTTTTTT.

This clonotype has only a few counts. This chain links TRBV19 with TRBJ2-5; D is possibly TRBD1 (6 bases). The J call is doubtful: the DNA matches TRBJ2-7 better. Germline V gives CDR1 LNHDA, CDR2 SQIVND (reference sequence). There are 14 residues in the CDR3. The CDR3 is CASSLRPGHYEQYF. The DNA for the CDR3 is TGTGCCAGTAGTTTAAGACCGGGACACTACGAGCAGTACTTC.

This clonotype was observed a few times. The gene calls are TRBV14 and TRBJ2-5; D unresolved. The length of the CDR3 is 15 residues. In germline, CDR1 is SGHDN, CDR2 FVKESK. V lost 3 bases to trimming and J lost 5 bases, with 16 bases between them. Here the CDR3 reads CASSQIDSLGETQYF. The CDR3 DNA follows: TGTGCCAGCAGCCAGATCGACTCCCTTGGGGAGACCCAGTACTTC. The complete variable domain, with remaining parts taken from reference TRBV14 and TRBJ2-5, reads EAGVTQFPSHSVIEKGQTVTLRCDPISGHDNLYWYRRVMGKEIKFLLHFVKESKQDESGMPNNRFLAERTGGTYSTLKVQPAELEDSGVYFCASSQIDSLGETQYFGPGTRLLVL.

This chain connects TRBV29-1 to TRBJ2-7; TRBD1 agrees at 8 bases. The CDR3 spans 13 residues. V gave up 6 bases and J gave up 5 bases; unmatched junction bases: 9. Germline V gene lookup returns CDR1 SQVTM and CDR2 ANQGSEA. This CDR3 is CSVEDRAGNEQYF. DNA for the CDR3: TGCAGCGTCGAGGACAGGGCAGGCAACGAGCAGTACTTC.

The CDR3 DNA is TGCAGCGCCCCAGGGACGAACACTGAAGCTTTCTTT. It translates to CSAPGTNTEAFF. The genes are TRBV29-1 and TRBJ1-1; D perhaps matches TRBD1 (5 bases). V was trimmed by 7 bases and J by 1 base, leaving 10 bases between them. Per the germline V gene, CDR1 is SQVTM and CDR2 is ANQGSEA. The CDR3 spans 12 residues. Variable domain in full (rest from reference TRBV29-1 and TRBJ1-1): SAVISQKPSRDICQRGTSLTIQCQVDSQVTMMFWYRQQPGQSLTLIATANQGSEATYESGFVIDKFPISRPNLTFSTLTVSNMSPEDSSIYLCSAPGTNTEAFFGQGTRLTVV.

The chain couples TRBV12-3 or TRBV12-4 to TRBJ2-3; no definite D call. The CDR3 spans 14 residues. Trimming removed 7 bases from V and 2 bases from J, with 13 bases in between. The CDR3 is CASIASLSTDTQYF. As DNA, the CDR3 is TGTGCCAGCATTGCCAGCCTTTCCACAGATACGCAGTATTTT.

This clonotype was found a few times. V usage is TRBV29-1 and J usage is TRBJ2-1; D gene uncertain. The J call may be mistaken, given a closer DNA end match to TRBJ2-7. The CDR3 sequence is 12 residues long. Per germline, CDR1 SQVTM and CDR2 ANQGSEA. The DNA of the CDR3 is TGCAGCGTTGACTCGGGCAACTACGAGCAGTACTTC. Protein: CSVDSGNYEQYF.

The sample holds a few counts of this clonotype. The rearrangement links TRBV28 to TRBJ2-7, with D uncertain. V lost 2 bases and J lost 7, with 9 bases in between. CDR3 length: 12 amino acids. CDR1 and CDR2 (germline): MDHEN, SYDVKM. CDR3 protein: CASSLSWGEQYF. The CDR3 region has the DNA TGTGCCAGCAGTTTAAGTTGGGGAGAGCAGTACTTC.

This clonotype has a handful of counts. This chain joins TRBV5-8 and TRBJ2-6; TRBD1 agrees at 7 bases. This CDR3 has 17 residues. Germline V gene sequence: CDR1 SGHTS, CDR2 YDEGEE. Germline trimming cut 5 bases from V and 1 base from J; bases unmatched to any gene: 9. The CDR3 protein is CASSLGDSLSGANVLTF. The CDR3, as DNA: TGTGCCAGCAGTTTAGGGGACAGCCTATCTGGGGCCAACGTCCTGACTTTC.

This rearrangement joins TRBV12-3 or TRBV12-4 to TRBJ1-4; possible D gene TRBD1, 5 bases. The CDR3 is made up of 13 amino acids. Trimming shortened V by 4 bases and J by 8 bases, and 11 bases separated the two germline ends. The CDR3 bases are TGTGCCAGCAGTTCATTCAGGGTCGAAAAACTGTTTTTT. This codes for CASSSFRVEKLFF.

This chain joins TRBV2 and TRBJ1-1; D is unresolved. Germline values: CDR1 SNHLY, CDR2 FYNNEI. Between the trimmed V and J ends, which lost 7 bases and 3 bases, there was a span of 15 bases. The length of the CDR3 is 14 residues. This chain's CDR3 is CASILTGWDTEAFF. The CDR3 DNA sequence: TGTGCCAGCATCCTAACCGGCTGGGACACTGAAGCTTTCTTT.

This clonotype was counted only a few times. The chain employs TRBV20-1 and TRBJ2-1; D uncertain. The CDR3 length is 13 residues. The V gene's germline CDR1 is DFQATT and CDR2 SNEGSKA (reference sequence). The CDR3 DNA sequence: TGCAGCATCCTAAACTCCCGGCGGAATGAGCAGTTCTTC. This gives the protein CSILNSRRNEQFF.

This clonotype was observed a handful of times. The rearrangement uses TRBV29-1 and TRBJ2-5, with D perhaps matching TRBD1 or TRBD2 (6 bases each). The CDR3 extends over 13 amino acids. V lost 5 bases, J lost 6 bases, and 16 bases lay in between. CDR1 and CDR2 (germline): SQVTM, ANQGSEA. The CDR3 reads CSVKGGLGQTQYF. The CDR3 nucleotides read TGCAGCGTTAAAGGGGGGCTGGGACAGACCCAGTACTTC. The complete variable domain, with remaining parts taken from reference TRBV29-1 and TRBJ2-5, reads SAVISQKPSRDICQRGTSLTIQCQVDSQVTMMFWYRQQPGQSLTLIATANQGSEATYESGFVIDKFPISRPNLTFSTLTVSNMSPEDSSIYLCSVKGGLGQTQYFGPGTRLLVL.

To note about this clonotype: Its ends do not fully match the called genes, so a read error is possible. The chain carries TRBV29-1 and TRBJ2-7, with D perhaps matching TRBD1 (6 bases). The CDR3 length is 15 residues. The V gene's germline CDR1 is SQVTM and CDR2 ANQGSEA. This CDR3 is CIVVGSGTRMDEQYF. DNA of the CDR3: TGCATCGTTGTAGGGTCGGGGACACGTATGGACGAGCAGTACTTC.

The chain has TRBV3-1 and TRBJ1-2; a possible D gene is TRBD1 (5 bases). V was clipped by 3 bases and J by 3 bases, with 14 bases between them. The germline V gene encodes CDR1 LGHDT and CDR2 YNNKEL (reference sequence). The CDR3 is made up of 15 amino acids. CDR3 DNA: TGTGCCAGCAGCCATGCCAGGGTTTCCGACTATGGCTACACCTTC. The encoded protein is CASSHARVSDYGYTF.

The rearrangement uses TRBV2 and TRBJ2-5; 8 bases agree with TRBD2. Germline V lookup: CDR1 SNHLY, CDR2 FYNNEI. The CDR3 length is 16 residues. J was trimmed by 4 bases and V by 8 bases; bases with no gene match: 15. CDR3 amino acids: CASLKMAAGAGETQYF. The CDR3, as DNA: TGTGCCAGCTTGAAGATGGCAGCGGGGGCCGGAGAGACCCAGTACTTC.

The rearrangement joins TRBV29-1 to TRBJ1-1; possibly TRBD1 for D (6 bases). V gave up 4 bases and J gave up 4 bases, with 10 bases separating them. CDR3 length: 12 amino acids. CDR1 is SQVTM, CDR2 ANQGSEA, per germline. In nucleotides, the CDR3 is TGCAGCGTTGCAAGGGGGGTCACTGAAGCTTTCTTT. Translation gives CSVARGVTEAFF. Full variable domain (missing parts from reference TRBV29-1 and TRBJ1-1): SAVISQKPSRDICQRGTSLTIQCQVDSQVTMMFWYRQQPGQSLTLIATANQGSEATYESGFVIDKFPISRPNLTFSTLTVSNMSPEDSSIYLCSVARGVTEAFFGQGTRLTVV.